This TCR beta chain is drawn from a study of T cell responses to AZD1222 COVID-19 vaccine. The CDR3 has 14 amino acids. V was pared by 3 bases and J by 5 bases, with 16 bases between. Looked up from germline, CDR1 is SQVTM and CDR2 is ANQGSEA. Produced via immunoSEQ multiplex PCR; TCRdb's table is partial and in-frame only. The sample comprises some 130,000 clones, about 87% of which are singletons, and roughly 2% rests with the top ten. The clonotype was recovered from an adult in good health. Material: peripheral blood, obtained on day 0 of AZD1222 vaccination. V usage is TRBV29-1 and J usage is TRBJ1-2; no reliable D call. The CDR3 region has the DNA TGCAGCGTTGATCTAGGAGGACCTGCGTATGGCTACACCTTC. Translated: CSVDLGGPAYGYTF. Full variable domain (rest looked up from reference TRBV29-1 and TRBJ1-2): SAVISQKPSRDICQRGTSLTIQCQVDSQVTMMFWYRQQPGQSLTLIATANQGSEATYESGFVIDKFPISRPNLTFSTLTVSNMSPEDSSIYLCSVDLGGPAYGYTFGSGTRLTVV.